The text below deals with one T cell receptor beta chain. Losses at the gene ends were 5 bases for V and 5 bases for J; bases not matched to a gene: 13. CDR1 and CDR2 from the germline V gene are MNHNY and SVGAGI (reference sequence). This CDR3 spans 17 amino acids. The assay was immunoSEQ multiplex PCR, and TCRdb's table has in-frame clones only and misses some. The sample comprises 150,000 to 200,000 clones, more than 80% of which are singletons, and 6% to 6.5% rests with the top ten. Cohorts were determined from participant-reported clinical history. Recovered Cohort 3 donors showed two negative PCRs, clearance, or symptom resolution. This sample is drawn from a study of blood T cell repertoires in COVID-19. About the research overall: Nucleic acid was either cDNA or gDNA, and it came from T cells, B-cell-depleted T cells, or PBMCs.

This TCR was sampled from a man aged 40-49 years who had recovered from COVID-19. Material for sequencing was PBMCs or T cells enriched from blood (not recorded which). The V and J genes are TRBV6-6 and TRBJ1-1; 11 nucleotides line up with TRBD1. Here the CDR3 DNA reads TGTGCCAGCAGTCGCCCAGGGACAGGGGGAGTAATGACTGAAGCTTTCTTT. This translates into CASSRPGTGGVMTEAFF.